The clone carrying this T cell receptor (beta chain) was seen only a few times. This sample stems from a study of cytomegalovirus exposure and HLA in healthy donors. The primer mix had 60 Vbeta and 13 Jbeta primers. Here immunoSEQ multiplex PCR was the method, and the copy in TCRdb shows in-frame clones only, minus some. The data hold 100,000 or so clones, with approximately 80% observed a single time. This CDR3 spans 14 amino acids. Trimming took 2 bases from V and 4 from J, leaving 11 bases between them. Germline V gene lookup returns CDR1 SGHTA and CDR2 FQGTGA. Sequencing was carried out using PBMCs. The clonotype was recovered from a man between 35 and 55 years old in good health and CMV-seropositive. V and J are TRBV7-3 and TRBJ1-1; D gene ambiguous. The CDR3 here is CASSLQPRGTEAFF. For the CDR3, the DNA is TGTGCCAGCAGCTTACAGCCCCGGGGCACTGAAGCTTTCTTT.